A selection of T cell receptor beta chains follows, all from one sample in a study of spatial heterogeneity in lung cancer. TCRdb re-derived calls from the 5' RACE reads in MiXCR, one entry per CDR3 protein. The sample holds 20,000 to 25,000 distinct CDR3 sequences, under 6.5% seen once. Sample: lung tumor tissue, taken at surgery. These receptors all stem from a male donor with early-stage non-small cell lung cancer. Each CDR3 is given with its conserved first and last residue.

CDR3aa,v_gene
CASSLEDTQAYGYTF,TRBV7-9
CASSQEWGIEQFF,TRBV3-1
CASSLPRYRYPYEQYF,TRBV7-2
CASMGLGGTLSTDTQYF,TRBV28
CASSLSWGAGMYF,TRBV27
CASSLTGFSYNEQFF,TRBV7-9
CASSPLLVGTGADTQYF,TRBV6-6
CASSSGSGNTIYF,TRBV11-3
CASSVRDTGELFF,TRBV2
CASSARQGAGQETQYF,TRBV9
CATSHRGDGNQPQHF,TRBV24-1
CASSYGTAFDKNIQYF,TRBV6-2/TRBV6-3
CASSLLSGGPVQYF,TRBV7-9
CASSTQTATPRYF,TRBV7-2
CASSSSRYEQYF,TRBV7-2
CASSRSGSGTEAFF,TRBV9
CASSFRLDTQYF,TRBV7-9
CASSLRQDLYEQYF,TRBV28
CASSSGFTGDFSGANVLTF,TRBV5-1
CASRPGTGALSPLHF,TRBV28